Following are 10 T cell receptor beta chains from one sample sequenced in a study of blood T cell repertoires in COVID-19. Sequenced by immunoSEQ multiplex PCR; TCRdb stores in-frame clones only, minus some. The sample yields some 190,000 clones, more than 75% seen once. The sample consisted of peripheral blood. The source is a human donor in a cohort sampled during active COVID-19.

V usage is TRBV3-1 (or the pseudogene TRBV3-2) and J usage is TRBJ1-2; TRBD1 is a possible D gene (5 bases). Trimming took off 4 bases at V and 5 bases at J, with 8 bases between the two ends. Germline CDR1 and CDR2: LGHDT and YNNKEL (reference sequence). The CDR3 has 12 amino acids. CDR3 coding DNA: TGTGCCAGCAGCCCCACAGGTTATGGCTACACCTTC. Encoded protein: CASSPTGYGYTF.

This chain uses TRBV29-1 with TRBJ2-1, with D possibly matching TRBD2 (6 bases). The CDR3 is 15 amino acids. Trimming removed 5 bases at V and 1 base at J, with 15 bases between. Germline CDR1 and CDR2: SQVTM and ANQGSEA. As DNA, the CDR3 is TGCAGCGTTTTCGGAGGGATGAGGTCCTACAATGAGCAGTTCTTC. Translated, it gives CSVFGGMRSYNEQFF.

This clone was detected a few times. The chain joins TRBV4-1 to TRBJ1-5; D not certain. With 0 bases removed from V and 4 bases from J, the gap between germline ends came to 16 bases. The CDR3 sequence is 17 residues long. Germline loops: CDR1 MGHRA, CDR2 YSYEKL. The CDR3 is CASSQDLSTAGNQPQHF. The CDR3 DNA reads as TGCGCCAGCAGCCAAGATCTATCGACGGCGGGTAATCAGCCCCAGCATTTT.

The CDR3 nucleotides read TGTGCCAGCACCGAGCGGGGTAGCTCCTACAATGAGCAGTTCTTC. As protein: CASTERGSSYNEQFF. J is TRBJ2-1 and V is TRBV2; 7 nucleotides align to TRBD2. This CDR3 comprises 15 residues. CDR1 is SNHLY and CDR2 is FYNNEI in the germline V gene. The trim removed 7 bases at V and 0 bases at J, leaving 6 bases unmatched.

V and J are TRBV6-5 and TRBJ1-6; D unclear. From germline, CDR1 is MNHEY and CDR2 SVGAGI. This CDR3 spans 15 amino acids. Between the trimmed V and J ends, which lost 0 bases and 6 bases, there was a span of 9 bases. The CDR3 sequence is CASSYSRRGNSPLHF. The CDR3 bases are TGTGCCAGCAGTTACTCCCGCCGGGGTAATTCACCCCTCCACTTT.

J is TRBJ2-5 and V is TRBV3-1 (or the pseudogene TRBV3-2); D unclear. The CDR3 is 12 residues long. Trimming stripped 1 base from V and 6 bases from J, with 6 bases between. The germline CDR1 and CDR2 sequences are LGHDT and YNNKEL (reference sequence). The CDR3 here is CASSQVAQTQYF. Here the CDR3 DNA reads TGTGCCAGCAGCCAAGTGGCTCAGACCCAGTACTTC.

CDR3 sequence reads: CASSRTSARCNTQYF. CDR3 coding DNA: TGTGCCAGCAGCCGGACTAGCGCCAGATGCAATACGCAGTATTTT. The chain couples TRBV3-1 (or the pseudogene TRBV3-2) to TRBJ2-3; 9 positions match TRBD2. Per the germline V gene, CDR1 is LGHDT and CDR2 is YNNKEL (reference sequence). The trim removed 4 bases at V and 7 bases at J, leaving 9 bases unmatched. The CDR3 loop spans 15 amino acids.

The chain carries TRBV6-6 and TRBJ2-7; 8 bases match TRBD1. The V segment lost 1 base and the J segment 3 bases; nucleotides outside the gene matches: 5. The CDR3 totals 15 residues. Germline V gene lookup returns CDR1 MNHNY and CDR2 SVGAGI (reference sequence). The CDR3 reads CASSYLTGEDYEQYF. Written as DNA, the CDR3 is TGTGCCAGCAGTTACTTGACAGGGGAGGACTACGAGCAGTACTTC.

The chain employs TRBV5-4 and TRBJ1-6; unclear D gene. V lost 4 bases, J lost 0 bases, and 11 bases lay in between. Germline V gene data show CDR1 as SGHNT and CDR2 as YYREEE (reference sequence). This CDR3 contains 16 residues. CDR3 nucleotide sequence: TGTGCCAGCAGCAAGGAGTTAAGCTCCTATAATTCACCCCTCCACTTT. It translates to CASSKELSSYNSPLHF. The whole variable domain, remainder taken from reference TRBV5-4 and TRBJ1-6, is ETGVTQSPTHLIKTRGQQVTLRCSSQSGHNTVSWYQQALGQGPQFIFQYYREEENGRGNFPPRFSGLQFPNYSSELNVNALELDDSALYLCASSKELSSYNSPLHFGNGTRLTVT.

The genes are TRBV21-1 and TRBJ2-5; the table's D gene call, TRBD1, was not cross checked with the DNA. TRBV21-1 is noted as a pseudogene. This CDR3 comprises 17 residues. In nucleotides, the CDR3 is TGTGCCAGCAGCAAAGACGCTGAGGACAGGGCGGAAGAGACCCAGTACTTC. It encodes CASSKDAEDRAEETQYF.